The sequence of this TCR beta chain was determined in a study of cytomegalovirus exposure and HLA in healthy donors. As for the study in general: Researchers previously reported finding 90 million to 130 million unique TCR beta sequences from about 170 million T cells. Notes on the study in general: Cytomegalovirus-associated TCR beta chains were listed, numbering 150 to 200.

The PCR used 60 Vbeta and 13 Jbeta primers. Authors' data handling: A later analysis counted about 80 million unique TCR beta chains, 9.5 million to 13 million shared. Using immunoSEQ multiplex PCR, the repertoire was profiled, and TCRdb retains in-frame clones only, with some absent. Clone size and V and J calls were adopted from that table, with D and trimming inferred from the DNA. The repertoire holds 150,000 to 200,000 clones, with approximately 80% as singletons. Concerning this clone itself: Its antigen is currently unknown.

The specimen sequenced was PBMCs. The sequence was obtained from a man between 18 and 29 years old in good health and CMV-seronegative.

For the CDR3, the DNA is TGTGCCAGCAGCTCTCTCTACGAGCAGTACTTC. Translating it yields CASSSLYEQYF. The gene calls are TRBV7-2 and TRBJ2-7, with D unresolved. V dropped 4 bases and J dropped 3 bases, with 4 bases sitting between them. Germline CDR1 SGHTA, CDR2 FQGNSA. The CDR3 extends over 11 amino acids.